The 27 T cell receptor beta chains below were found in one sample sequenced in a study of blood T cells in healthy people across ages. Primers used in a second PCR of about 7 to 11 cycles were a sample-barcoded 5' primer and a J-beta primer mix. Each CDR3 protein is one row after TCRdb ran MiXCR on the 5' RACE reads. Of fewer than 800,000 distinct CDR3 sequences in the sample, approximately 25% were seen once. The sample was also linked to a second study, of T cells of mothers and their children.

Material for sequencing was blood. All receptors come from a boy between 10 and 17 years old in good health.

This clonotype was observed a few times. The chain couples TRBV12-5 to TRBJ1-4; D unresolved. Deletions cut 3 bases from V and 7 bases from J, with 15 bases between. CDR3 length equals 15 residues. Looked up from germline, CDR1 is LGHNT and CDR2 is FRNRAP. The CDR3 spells CASGFSSSLIEKLFF. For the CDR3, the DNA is TGTGCTAGTGGTTTTTCGTCTTCCTTAATTGAAAAACTGTTTTTT.

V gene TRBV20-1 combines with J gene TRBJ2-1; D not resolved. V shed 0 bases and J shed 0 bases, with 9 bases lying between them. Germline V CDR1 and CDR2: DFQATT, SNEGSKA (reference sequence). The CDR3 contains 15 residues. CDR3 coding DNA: TGCAGTGCTAGAGAAGGCAGTAGCTCCTACAATGAGCAGTTCTTC. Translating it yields CSAREGSSSYNEQFF.

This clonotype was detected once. The CDR3 nucleotides read TGTGCCAGCAGTGTTGAGAGCGGACGCACAGATACGCAGTATTTT. It codes for CASSVESGRTDTQYF. V and J are TRBV2 and TRBJ2-3, with a possible D match to TRBD2 (5 bases). The germline CDR1 and CDR2 sequences are SNHLY and FYNNEI. The CDR3 length is 15 residues. Trimming took 4 bases from V and 1 from J, leaving 12 bases between them.

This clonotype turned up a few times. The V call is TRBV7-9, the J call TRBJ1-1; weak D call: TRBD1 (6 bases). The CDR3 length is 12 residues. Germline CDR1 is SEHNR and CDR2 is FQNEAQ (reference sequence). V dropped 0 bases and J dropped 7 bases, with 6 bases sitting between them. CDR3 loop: CASSLATGEAFF. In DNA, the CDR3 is TGTGCCAGCAGCTTAGCGACAGGTGAAGCTTTCTTT.

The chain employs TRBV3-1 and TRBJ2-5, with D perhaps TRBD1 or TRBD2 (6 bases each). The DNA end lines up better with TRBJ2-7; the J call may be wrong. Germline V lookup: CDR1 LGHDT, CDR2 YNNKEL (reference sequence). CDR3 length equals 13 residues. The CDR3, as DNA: TGTGCCAGCGGGGGGCTGACGGTTTACGAGCAGTACTTC. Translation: CASGGLTVYEQYF.

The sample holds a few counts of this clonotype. The chain's CDR3 is CASSFLAGAFGKETQYF. In nucleotides, the CDR3 is TGTGCCAGCAGTTTTTTAGCGGGGGCCTTCGGGAAAGAGACCCAGTACTTC. The chain couples TRBV12-3 or TRBV12-4 to TRBJ2-5; 9 bases are shared with TRBD2. The junction had 11 bases not matched to a gene; V was cut back by 3 bases and J by 3 bases. The CDR3 covers 17 residues.

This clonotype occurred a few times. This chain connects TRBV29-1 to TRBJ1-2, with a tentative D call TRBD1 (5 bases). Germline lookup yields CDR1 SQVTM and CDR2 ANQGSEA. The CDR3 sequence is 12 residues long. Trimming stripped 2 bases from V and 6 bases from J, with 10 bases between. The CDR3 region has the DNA TGCAGCGTTGAATTGGGGGTTCATGGCTACACCTTC. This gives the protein CSVELGVHGYTF.

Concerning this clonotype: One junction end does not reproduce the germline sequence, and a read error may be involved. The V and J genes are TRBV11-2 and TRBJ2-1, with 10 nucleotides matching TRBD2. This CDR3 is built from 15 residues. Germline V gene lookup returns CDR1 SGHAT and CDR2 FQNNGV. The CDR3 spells CTSSLSGLADNEQFF. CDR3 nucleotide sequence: TGTACCAGCAGCTTATCAGGACTAGCGGACAATGAGCAGTTCTTC.

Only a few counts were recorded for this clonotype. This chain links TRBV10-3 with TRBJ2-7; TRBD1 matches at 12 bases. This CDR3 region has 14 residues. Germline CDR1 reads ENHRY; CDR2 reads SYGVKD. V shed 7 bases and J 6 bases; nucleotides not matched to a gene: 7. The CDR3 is CAIMLGQGAGEQYF. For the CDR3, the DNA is TGTGCCATCATGTTGGGACAGGGGGCAGGCGAGCAGTACTTC.

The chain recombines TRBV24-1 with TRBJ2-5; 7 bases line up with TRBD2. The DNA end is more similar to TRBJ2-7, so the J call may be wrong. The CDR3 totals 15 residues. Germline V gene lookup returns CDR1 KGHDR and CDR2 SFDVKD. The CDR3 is CATRRGSGSSYEQYF. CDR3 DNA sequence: TGTGCCACCAGGCGGGGGTCGGGCAGCTCCTACGAGCAGTACTTC.

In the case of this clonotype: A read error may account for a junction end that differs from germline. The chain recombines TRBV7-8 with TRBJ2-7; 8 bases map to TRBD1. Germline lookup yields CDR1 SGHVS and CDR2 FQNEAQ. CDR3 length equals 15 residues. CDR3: CASSSQPRTGGRLDF. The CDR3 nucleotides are TGTGCCAGCAGCTCCCAGCCGCGAACAGGGGGAAGACTGGACTTC.

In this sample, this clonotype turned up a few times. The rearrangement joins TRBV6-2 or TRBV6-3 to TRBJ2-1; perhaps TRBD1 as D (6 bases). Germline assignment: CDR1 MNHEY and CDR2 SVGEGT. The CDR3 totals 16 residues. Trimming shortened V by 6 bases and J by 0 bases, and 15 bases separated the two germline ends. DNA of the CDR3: TGTGCCAGCAGACTCCTTGGGACAAGCTCCTACAATGAGCAGTTCTTC. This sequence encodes CASRLLGTSSYNEQFF.

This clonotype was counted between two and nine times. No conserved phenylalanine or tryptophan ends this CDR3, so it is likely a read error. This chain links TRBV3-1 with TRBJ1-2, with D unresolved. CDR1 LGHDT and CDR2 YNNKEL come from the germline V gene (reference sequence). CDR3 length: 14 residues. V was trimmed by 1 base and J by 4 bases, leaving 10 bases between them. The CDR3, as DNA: TGTGCCAGCAGCCAAGGCGGAGTTATCTATGGCTACACCCTC. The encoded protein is CASSQGGVIYGYTL.

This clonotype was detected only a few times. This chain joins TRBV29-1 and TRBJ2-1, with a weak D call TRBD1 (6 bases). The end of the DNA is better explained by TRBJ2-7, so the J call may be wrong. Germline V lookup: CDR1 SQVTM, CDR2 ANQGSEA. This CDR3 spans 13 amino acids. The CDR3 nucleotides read TGCAGCGTTGGATCCCGGGACACCTACGAGCAGTACTTC. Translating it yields CSVGSRDTYEQYF.

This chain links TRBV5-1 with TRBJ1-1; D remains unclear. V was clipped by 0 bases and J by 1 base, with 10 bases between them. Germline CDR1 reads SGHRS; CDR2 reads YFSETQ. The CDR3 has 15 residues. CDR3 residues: CASSLEPNGNTEAFF. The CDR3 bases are TGCGCCAGCAGCTTGGAACCCAACGGGAACACTGAAGCTTTCTTT.

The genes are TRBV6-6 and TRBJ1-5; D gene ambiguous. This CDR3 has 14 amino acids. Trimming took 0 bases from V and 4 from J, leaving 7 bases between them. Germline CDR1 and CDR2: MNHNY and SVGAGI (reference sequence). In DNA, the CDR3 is TGTGCCAGCAGTTACTCTGTCTCGAATCAGCCCCAGCATTTT. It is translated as CASSYSVSNQPQHF.

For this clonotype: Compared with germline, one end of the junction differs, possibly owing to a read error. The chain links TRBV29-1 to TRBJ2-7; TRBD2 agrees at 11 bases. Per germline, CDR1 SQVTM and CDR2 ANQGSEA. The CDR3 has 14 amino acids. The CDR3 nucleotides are TGCAGCGTCCCGGGACTAGCGGCCTCCCACGAGCAGTACTTC. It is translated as CSVPGLAASHEQYF.

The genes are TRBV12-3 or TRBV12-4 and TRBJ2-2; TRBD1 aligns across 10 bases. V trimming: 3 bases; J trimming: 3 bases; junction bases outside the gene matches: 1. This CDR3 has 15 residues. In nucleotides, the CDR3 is TGTGCCAGCAGTTTTGGGACAGGGGACACCGGGGAGCTGTTTTTT. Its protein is CASSFGTGDTGELFF.

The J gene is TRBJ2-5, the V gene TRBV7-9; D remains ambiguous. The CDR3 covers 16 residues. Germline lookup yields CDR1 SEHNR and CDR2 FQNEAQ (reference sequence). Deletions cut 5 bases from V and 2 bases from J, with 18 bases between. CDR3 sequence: CASSLSARIKQETQYF. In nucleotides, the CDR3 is TGTGCCAGCAGCCTCTCTGCCCGGATAAAACAAGAGACCCAGTACTTC.

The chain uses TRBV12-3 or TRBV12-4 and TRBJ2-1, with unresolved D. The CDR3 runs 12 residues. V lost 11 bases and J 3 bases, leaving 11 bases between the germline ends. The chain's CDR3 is CACGDLYNEQFF. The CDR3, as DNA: TGTGCCTGTGGAGATCTCTACAATGAGCAGTTCTTC.

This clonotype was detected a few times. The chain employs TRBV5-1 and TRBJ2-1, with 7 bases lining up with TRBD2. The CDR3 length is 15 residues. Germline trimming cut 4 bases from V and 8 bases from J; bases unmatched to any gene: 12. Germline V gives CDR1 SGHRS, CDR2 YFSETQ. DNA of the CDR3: TGCGCCAGCAGCGCCGGACTAGACGGAGCGGATGAGCAGTTCTTC. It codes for CASSAGLDGADEQFF.

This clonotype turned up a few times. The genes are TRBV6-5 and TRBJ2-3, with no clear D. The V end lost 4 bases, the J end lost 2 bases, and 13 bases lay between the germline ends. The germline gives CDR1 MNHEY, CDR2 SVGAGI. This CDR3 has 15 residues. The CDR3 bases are TGTGCCAGCAGTTCCGCGGTGCAAATCACAGATACGCAGTATTTT. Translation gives CASSSAVQITDTQYF.

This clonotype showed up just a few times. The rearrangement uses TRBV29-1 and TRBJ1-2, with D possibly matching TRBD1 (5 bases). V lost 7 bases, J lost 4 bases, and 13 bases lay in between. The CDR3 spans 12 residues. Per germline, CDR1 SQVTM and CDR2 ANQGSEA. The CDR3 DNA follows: TGCAGCGCGCCGGAGGGGAGCTATGGCTACACCTTC. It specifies CSAPEGSYGYTF.

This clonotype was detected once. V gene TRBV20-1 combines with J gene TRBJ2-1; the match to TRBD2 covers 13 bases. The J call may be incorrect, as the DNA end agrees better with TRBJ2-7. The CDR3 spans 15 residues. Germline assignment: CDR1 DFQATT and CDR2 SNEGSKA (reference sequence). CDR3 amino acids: CSARGGLAGKYEQYF. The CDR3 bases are TGCAGTGCTAGAGGGGGACTAGCGGGAAAGTACGAGCAGTACTTC.

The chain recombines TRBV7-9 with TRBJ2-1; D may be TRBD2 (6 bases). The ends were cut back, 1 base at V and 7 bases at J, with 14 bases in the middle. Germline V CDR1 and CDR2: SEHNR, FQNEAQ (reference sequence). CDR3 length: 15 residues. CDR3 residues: CASSLGLREANEQFF. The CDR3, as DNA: TGTGCCAGCAGCTTAGGGTTGAGGGAGGCAAATGAGCAGTTCTTC.

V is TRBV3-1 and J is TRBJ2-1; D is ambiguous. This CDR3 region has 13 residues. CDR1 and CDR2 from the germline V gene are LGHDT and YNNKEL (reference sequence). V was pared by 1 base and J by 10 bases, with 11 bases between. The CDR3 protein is CASSQAMGYEQFF. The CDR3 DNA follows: TGTGCCAGCAGCCAAGCAATGGGTTACGAGCAGTTCTTC.

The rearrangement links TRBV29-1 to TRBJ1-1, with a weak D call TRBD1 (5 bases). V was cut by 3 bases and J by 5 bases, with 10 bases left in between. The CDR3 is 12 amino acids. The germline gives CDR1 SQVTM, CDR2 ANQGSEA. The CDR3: CSVERGNTEAFF. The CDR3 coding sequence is TGCAGCGTTGAGCGGGGGAATACTGAAGCTTTCTTT. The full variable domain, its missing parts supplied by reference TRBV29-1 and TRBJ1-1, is SAVISQKPSRDICQRGTSLTIQCQVDSQVTMMFWYRQQPGQSLTLIATANQGSEATYESGFVIDKFPISRPNLTFSTLTVSNMSPEDSSIYLCSVERGNTEAFFGQGTRLTVV.